This T cell receptor (beta chain) stems from a study of blood T cell repertoires in COVID-19. For the study at large: Specimens from acute and convalescent COVID-19 originated in the United States, Italy and Spain. The cDNA or gDNA used as material had been derived from T cells, B-cell-depleted T cells, or PBMCs.

Per germline, CDR1 MNHEY and CDR2 SVGAGI. V lost 3 bases, J lost 5 bases, and 16 bases lay in between. The CDR3 has 15 residues. Original analysis: It was from reference gene primer amplification that nucleated cell counts were estimated. Only in-frame clones appear in the TCRdb table, and some are missing; sequencing was by immunoSEQ multiplex PCR. The V and J calls and the clone size are those of that table, but D and trimming were determined from the DNA. The sample shows about 54,000 clones, 75% to 95% of them seen only once. The sample taken for sequencing was peripheral blood. The chain uses TRBV6-5 and TRBJ1-2; D unresolved. The TCR was taken from a middle-aged woman with active COVID-19. CDR3 nucleotide sequence: TGTGCCAGCAGTTATAACGGGGTGACGGGGTATGGCTACACCTTC. Protein sequence: CASSYNGVTGYGYTF.